The clone carrying this T cell receptor beta chain has a handful of counts. Its antigen is undetermined. Extraction of RNA preceded its reverse transcription into cDNA, which served as the sequencing template. Clones were read by immunoSEQ multiplex PCR, and TCRdb kept only the in-frame ones, dropping some. The repertoire includes about 200,000 clones, roughly 60% of them detected once, and over 1% sits in the top ten. The CDR3 length is 13 residues. Trimming removed 3 bases from V and 4 bases from J, with 9 bases in between. Germline CDR1 reads SQVTM; CDR2 reads ANQGSEA. The record originates from a study of CD8+ T cells in alopecia areata. Findings of the study overall: Many expanded lesional clones persisted in scalp and blood during tofacitinib. In lesional scalp, particularly from alopecia totalis/universalis, clonality was higher than in normal scalp. Links between baseline CD8+ expansion and response need larger treated cohorts. Tofacitinib produced a significant decrease in scalp clonality and in expanded CD8+ clones among the top 100.

The treatment is: oral pan-JAK inhibitor, 5-10 mg twice daily. The rearrangement links TRBV29-1 to TRBJ2-2; D may correspond to TRBD1 or TRBD2 (6 bases each). The sample was CD4+ T cells sorted from blood, taken at week 24, from a patient treated with tofacitinib. This TCR came from a human donor with alopecia areata. CDR3 sequence (DNA): TGCAGCGTTGACCGGGGGCTCACCGGGGAGCTGTTTTTT. As protein: CSVDRGLTGELFF.